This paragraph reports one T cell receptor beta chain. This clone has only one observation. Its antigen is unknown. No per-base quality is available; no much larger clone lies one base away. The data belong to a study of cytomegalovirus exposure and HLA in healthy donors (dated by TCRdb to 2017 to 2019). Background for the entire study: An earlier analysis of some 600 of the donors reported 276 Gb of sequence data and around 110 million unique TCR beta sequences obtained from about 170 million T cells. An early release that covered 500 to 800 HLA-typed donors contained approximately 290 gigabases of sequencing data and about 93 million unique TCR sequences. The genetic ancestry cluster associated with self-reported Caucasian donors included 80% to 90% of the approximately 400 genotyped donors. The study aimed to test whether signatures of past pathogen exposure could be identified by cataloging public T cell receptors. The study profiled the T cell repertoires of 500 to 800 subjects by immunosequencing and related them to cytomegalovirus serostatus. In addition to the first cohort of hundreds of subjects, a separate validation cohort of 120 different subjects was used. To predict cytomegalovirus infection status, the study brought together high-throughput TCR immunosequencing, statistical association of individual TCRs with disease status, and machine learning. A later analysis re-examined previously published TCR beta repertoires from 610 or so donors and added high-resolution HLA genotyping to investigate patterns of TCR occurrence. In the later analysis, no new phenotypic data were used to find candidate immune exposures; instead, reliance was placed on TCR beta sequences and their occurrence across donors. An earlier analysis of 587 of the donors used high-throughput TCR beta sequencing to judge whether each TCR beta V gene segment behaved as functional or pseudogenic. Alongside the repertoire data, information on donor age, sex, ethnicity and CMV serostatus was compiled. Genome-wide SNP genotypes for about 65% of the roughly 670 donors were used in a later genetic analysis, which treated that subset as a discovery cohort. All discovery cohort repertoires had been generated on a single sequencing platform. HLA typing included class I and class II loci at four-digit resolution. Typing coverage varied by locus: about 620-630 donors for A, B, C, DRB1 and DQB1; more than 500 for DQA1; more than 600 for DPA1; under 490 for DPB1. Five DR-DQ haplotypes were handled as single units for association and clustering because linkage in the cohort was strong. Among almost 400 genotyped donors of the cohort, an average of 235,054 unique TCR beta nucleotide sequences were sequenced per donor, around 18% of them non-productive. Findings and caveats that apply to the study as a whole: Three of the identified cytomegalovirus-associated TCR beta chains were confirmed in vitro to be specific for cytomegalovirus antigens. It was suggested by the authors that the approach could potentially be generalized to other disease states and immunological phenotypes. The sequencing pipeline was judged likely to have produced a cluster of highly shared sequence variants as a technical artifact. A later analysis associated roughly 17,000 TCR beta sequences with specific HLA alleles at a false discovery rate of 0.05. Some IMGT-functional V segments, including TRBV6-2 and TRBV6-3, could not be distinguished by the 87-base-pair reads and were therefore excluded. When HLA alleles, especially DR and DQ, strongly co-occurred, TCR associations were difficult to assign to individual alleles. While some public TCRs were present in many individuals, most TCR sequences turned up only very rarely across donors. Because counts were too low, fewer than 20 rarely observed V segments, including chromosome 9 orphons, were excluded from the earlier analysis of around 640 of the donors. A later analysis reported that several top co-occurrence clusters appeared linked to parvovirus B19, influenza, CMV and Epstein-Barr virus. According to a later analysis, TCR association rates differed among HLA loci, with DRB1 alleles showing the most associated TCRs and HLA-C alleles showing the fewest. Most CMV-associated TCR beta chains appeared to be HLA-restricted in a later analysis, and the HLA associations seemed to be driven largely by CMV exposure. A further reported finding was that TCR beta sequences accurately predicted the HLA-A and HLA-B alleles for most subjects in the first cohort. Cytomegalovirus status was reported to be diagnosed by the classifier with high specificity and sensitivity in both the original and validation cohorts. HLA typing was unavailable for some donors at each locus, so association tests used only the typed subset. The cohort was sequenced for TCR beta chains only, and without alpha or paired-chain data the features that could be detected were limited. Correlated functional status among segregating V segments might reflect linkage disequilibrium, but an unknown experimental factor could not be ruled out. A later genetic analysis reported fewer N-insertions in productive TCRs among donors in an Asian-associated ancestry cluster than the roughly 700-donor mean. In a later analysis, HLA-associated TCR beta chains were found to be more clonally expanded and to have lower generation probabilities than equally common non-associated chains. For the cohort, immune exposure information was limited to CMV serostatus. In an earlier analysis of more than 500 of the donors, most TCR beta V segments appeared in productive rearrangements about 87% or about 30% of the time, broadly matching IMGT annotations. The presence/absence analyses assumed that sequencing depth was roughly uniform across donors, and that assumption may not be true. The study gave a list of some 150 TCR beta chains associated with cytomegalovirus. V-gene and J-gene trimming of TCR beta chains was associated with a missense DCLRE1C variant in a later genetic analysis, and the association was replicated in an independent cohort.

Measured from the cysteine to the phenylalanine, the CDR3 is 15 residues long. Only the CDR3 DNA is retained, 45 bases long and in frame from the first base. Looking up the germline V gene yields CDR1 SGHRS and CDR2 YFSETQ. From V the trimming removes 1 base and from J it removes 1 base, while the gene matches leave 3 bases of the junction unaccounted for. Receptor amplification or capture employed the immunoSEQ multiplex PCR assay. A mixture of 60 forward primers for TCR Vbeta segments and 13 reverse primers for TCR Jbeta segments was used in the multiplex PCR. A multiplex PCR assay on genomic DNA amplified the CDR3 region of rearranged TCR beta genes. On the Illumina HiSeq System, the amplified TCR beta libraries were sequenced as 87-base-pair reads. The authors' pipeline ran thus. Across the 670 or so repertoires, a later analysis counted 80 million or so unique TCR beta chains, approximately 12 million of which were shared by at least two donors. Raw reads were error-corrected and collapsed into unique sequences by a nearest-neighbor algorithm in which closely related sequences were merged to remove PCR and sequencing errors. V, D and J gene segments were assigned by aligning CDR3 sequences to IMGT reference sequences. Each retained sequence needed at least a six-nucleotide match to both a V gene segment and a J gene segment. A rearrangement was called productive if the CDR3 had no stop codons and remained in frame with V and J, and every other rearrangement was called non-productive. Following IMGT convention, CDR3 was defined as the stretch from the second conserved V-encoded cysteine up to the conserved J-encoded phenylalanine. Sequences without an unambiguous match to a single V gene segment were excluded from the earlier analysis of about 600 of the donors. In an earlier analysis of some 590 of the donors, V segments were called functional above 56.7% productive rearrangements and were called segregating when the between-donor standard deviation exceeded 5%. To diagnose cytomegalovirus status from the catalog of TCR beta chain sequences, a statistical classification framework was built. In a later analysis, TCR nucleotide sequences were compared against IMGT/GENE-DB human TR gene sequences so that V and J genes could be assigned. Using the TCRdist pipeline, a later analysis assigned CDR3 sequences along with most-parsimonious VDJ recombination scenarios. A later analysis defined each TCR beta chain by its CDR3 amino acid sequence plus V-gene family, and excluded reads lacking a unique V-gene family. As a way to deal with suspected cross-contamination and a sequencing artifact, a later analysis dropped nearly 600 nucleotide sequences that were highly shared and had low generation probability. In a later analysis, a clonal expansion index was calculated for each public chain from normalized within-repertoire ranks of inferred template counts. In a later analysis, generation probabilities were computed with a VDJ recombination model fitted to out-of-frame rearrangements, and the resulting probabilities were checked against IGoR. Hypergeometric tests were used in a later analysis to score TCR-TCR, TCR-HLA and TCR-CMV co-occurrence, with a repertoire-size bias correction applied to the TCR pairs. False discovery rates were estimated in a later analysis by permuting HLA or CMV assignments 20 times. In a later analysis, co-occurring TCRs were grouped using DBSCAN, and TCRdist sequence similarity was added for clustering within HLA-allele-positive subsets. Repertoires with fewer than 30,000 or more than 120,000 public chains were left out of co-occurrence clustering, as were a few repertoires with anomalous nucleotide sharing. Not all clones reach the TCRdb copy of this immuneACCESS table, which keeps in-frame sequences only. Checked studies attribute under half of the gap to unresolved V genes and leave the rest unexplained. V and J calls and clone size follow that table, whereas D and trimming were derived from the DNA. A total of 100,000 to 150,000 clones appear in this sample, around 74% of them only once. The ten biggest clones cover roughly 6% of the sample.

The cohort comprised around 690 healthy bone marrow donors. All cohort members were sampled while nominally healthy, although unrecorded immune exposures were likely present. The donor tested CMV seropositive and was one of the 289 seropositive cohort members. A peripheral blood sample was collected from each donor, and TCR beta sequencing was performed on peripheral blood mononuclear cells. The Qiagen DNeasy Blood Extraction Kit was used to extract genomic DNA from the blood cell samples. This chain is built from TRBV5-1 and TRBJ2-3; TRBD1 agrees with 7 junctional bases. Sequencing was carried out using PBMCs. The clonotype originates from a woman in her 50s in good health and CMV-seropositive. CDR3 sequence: CASSLRGLRTDTQYF. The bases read TGCGCCAGCAGCTTGAGGGGGCTCCGCACAGATACGCAGTATTTT. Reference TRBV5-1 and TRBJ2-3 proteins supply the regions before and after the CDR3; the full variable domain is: KAGVTQTPRYLIKTRGQQVTLSCSPISGHRSVSWYQQTPGQGLQFLFEYFSETQRNKGNFPGRFSGRQFSNSRSEMNVSTLELGDSALYLCASSLRGLRTDTQYFGPGTRLTVL.